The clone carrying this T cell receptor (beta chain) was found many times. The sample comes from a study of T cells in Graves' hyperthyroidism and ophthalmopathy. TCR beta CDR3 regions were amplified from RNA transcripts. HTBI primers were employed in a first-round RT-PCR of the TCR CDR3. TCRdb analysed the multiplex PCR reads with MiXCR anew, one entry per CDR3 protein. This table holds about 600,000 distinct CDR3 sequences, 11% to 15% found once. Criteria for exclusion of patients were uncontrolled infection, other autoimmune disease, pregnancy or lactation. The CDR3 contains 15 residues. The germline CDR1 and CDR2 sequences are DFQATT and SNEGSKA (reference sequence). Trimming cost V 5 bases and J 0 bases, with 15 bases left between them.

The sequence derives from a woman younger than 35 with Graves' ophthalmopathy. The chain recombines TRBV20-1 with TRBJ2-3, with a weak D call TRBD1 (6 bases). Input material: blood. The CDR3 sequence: CSAPDRSVSTDTQYF. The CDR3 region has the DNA TGCAGTGCTCCAGACAGGTCCGTTAGCACAGATACGCAGTATTTT.